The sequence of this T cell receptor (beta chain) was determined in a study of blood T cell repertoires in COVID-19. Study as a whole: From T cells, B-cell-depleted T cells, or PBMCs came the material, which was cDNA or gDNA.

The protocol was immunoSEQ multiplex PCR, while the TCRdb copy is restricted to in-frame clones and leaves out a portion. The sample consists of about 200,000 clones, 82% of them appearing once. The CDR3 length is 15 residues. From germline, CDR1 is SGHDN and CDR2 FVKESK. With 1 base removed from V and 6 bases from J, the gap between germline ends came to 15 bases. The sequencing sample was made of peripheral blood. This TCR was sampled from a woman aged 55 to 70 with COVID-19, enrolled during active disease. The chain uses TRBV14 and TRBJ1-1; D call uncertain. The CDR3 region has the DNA TGTGCCAGCAGCCAAGTTGGCAGACCGGAGCCTGAAGCTTTCTTT. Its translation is CASSQVGRPEPEAFF. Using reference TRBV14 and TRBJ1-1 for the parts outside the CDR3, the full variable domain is EAGVTQFPSHSVIEKGQTVTLRCDPISGHDNLYWYRRVMGKEIKFLLHFVKESKQDESGMPNNRFLAERTGGTYSTLKVQPAELEDSGVYFCASSQVGRPEPEAFFGQGTRLTVV.